This T cell receptor beta chain emerged from a study of control samples from healthy donors and cancer patients. This clone was found once. The germline V gene encodes CDR1 SNHLY and CDR2 FYNNEI. Deletions cut 6 bases from V and 2 bases from J, with 10 bases between. The CDR3 sequence is 13 residues long. Some clones are missing from TCRdb's copy, which holds only in-frame ones; the method was immunoSEQ multiplex PCR. The sample yields 100,000 to 150,000 clones, around nine tenths seen once. The specimen sequenced was blood. This chain links TRBV2 with TRBJ1-2; D unclear. The source of this sequence is a man in his forties or fifties in good health. As DNA, the CDR3 is TGTGCCAGCAGCGGATCAGTAAACTATGGCTACACCTTC. Amino acids: CASSGSVNYGYTF.